Each of the 15 T cell receptor beta chains below was sequenced from the same sample in a study of blood T cell repertoires in COVID-19. The data were produced by immunoSEQ multiplex PCR, yet TCRdb's version contains in-frame clones alone and is incomplete. The table has approximately 210,000 clones, 80% to 90% seen once. Material: peripheral blood. Every receptor here comes from a man aged 50 to 60 with active or convalescent COVID-19.

In its sample, this clone was seen a few times. The CDR3 bases are TGTGCCAGCAGCTCTTTTCGGGGGATAGATGAATACTATGGCTACACCTTC. Translated, it gives CASSSFRGIDEYYGYTF. The V call is TRBV7-9, the J call TRBJ1-2, with a weak D call TRBD1 (5 bases). This CDR3 has 17 amino acids. The germline V and J ends were trimmed by 4 bases and 3 bases, with 21 bases remaining between them. Germline V gene sequence: CDR1 SEHNR, CDR2 FQNEAQ (reference sequence). Complete variable domain (other parts from reference TRBV7-9 and TRBJ1-2): DTGVSQNPRHKITKRGQNVTFRCDPISEHNRLYWYRQTLGQGPEFLTYFQNEAQLEKSRLLSDRFSAERPKGSFSTLEIQRTEQGDSAMYLCASSSFRGIDEYYGYTFGSGTRLTVV.

J is TRBJ2-1 and V is TRBV20-1; the D gene is possibly TRBD1 (6 bases). CDR1 is DFQATT and CDR2 is SNEGSKA in the germline V gene (reference sequence). The ends were cut back, 3 bases at V and 5 bases at J, with 11 bases in the middle. The length of the CDR3 is 13 residues. CDR3 sequence reads: CSASYRADNEQFF. As DNA, the CDR3 is TGCAGTGCTAGTTACAGGGCGGACAATGAGCAGTTCTTC.

The CDR3 spells CASSFGGPSSYEQYF. In DNA form, the CDR3 reads TGTGCCAGCAGCTTCGGAGGCCCCTCCTCCTACGAGCAGTACTTC. V is TRBV11-2 and J is TRBJ2-7, with D tentatively TRBD2 (5 bases). Germline values: CDR1 SGHAT, CDR2 FQNNGV. The length of the CDR3 is 15 residues. V dropped 3 bases and J dropped 0 bases, with 12 bases sitting between them.

This clone was counted only a few times. CDR3 in DNA: TGTGCCAGCGCCCTTGGGGGGAATGAGCAGTTCTTC. Amino acids: CASALGGNEQFF. J is TRBJ2-1 and V is TRBV2; D may be TRBD2 (6 bases). V gave up 8 bases and J gave up 7 bases, with 12 bases separating them. Looked up from germline, CDR1 is SNHLY and CDR2 is FYNNEI. The length of the CDR3 is 12 residues.

The chain recombines TRBV29-1 with TRBJ2-7; no clear D gene. Deletions cut 3 bases from V and 4 bases from J, with 10 bases between. Germline CDR1 is SQVTM and CDR2 is ANQGSEA. The CDR3 has 12 amino acids. In nucleotides, the CDR3 is TGCAGCGTTGAGGGTAGCCGGTACGAGCAGTACTTC. As protein: CSVEGSRYEQYF.

Only a few counts were recorded for this clone. The chain has TRBV10-1 and TRBJ1-5; D unclear. The length of the CDR3 is 13 residues. The germline CDR1 and CDR2 sequences are WNHNN and SYGVQD (reference sequence). V lost 9 bases to trimming and J lost 7 bases, with 16 bases between them. In DNA, the CDR3 is TGCGCCAGACCCGCGGGGAGCTTCCAGCCCCAGCATTTT. As protein: CARPAGSFQPQHF.

This chain connects TRBV5-1 to TRBJ2-7; TRBD1 aligns across 8 bases. V was pared by 4 bases and J by 3 bases, with 6 bases of the junction left unmatched. This CDR3 is 14 amino acids long. Germline-derived CDR1 and CDR2 are SGHRS and YFSETQ. The CDR3 DNA follows: TGCGCCAGCAGCCTGACAGGGGCGGTCTACGAGCAGTACTTC. Its translation is CASSLTGAVYEQYF.

This rearrangement joins TRBV30 to TRBJ2-5; TRBD2 aligns across 7 bases. The junction had 0 bases not matched to a gene; V was cut back by 0 bases and J by 5 bases. CDR3 size: 12 residues. Germline CDR1 is GTSNPN and CDR2 is SVGIG (reference sequence). CDR3: CAWSVGGETQYF. The CDR3 DNA reads TGTGCCTGGAGTGTGGGGGGGGAGACCCAGTACTTC.

This chain joins TRBV30 and TRBJ2-7; TRBD2 matches at 8 bases. This CDR3 comprises 14 residues. CDR1 and CDR2 from the germline V gene are GTSNPN and SVGIG (reference sequence). V shed 0 bases, J shed 3 bases, and the junction held 4 bases outside the gene matches. In DNA form, the CDR3 reads TGTGCCTGGAGTGTATCTAGCGGGCTCTACGAGCAGTACTTC. Translated: CAWSVSSGLYEQYF.

This chain uses TRBV20-1 with TRBJ1-2, with D maybe TRBD1 (6 bases). The germline V gene encodes CDR1 DFQATT and CDR2 SNEGSKA (reference sequence). V lost 3 bases and J lost 12, with 14 bases in between. This CDR3 is built from 11 residues. CDR3 nucleotide sequence: TGCAGTGCTAGGAGGACAGCAAAAGACACCTTC. It specifies CSARRTAKDTF.

This chain joins TRBV7-2 and TRBJ1-6; the D gene is possibly TRBD1 (5 bases). In germline, CDR1 is SGHTA, CDR2 FQGNSA. The CDR3 is 15 amino acids. Trimming took off 0 bases at V and 8 bases at J, with 11 bases between the two ends. For the CDR3, the DNA is TGTGCCAGCAGCTTAGCGGGGCAAGGGGATTCACCCCTCCACTTT. Amino acid sequence: CASSLAGQGDSPLHF.

This clone came up once. This chain uses TRBV10-2 with TRBJ1-4; weak D call: TRBD1 (6 bases). V was cut by 6 bases and J by 0 bases, with 17 bases left in between. The CDR3 length is 17 residues. Germline lookup yields CDR1 WSHSY and CDR2 SAAADI. The CDR3 sequence: CASRDPRDTATNEKLFF. CDR3 nucleotide sequence: TGCGCCAGCAGGGACCCTCGGGACACCGCAACTAATGAAAAACTGTTTTTT.

The chain combines TRBV6-2 or TRBV6-3 with TRBJ1-6; D is possibly TRBD1 (6 bases). Trimming left V 4 bases short and J 5 bases short, with 12 bases between. CDR3 length equals 15 residues. The germline V gene encodes CDR1 MNHEY and CDR2 SVGEGT. The CDR3 is CASSSQGSNNSPLHF. The CDR3 nucleotides are TGTGCCAGCAGTTCTCAGGGGTCCAATAATTCACCCCTCCACTTT.

This chain's CDR3 is CASSHSGPGYTF. The CDR3 coding sequence is TGTGCCAGCAGCCACTCTGGTCCAGGCTACACCTTC. The V gene is TRBV6-1, the J gene TRBJ1-2; D gene ambiguous. This CDR3 region has 12 residues. V was clipped by 6 bases and J by 8 bases, with 13 bases between them. CDR1 and CDR2 from the germline V gene are MNHNS and SASEGT.

The chain recombines TRBV7-9 with TRBJ1-6, with 8 bases identical to TRBD1. Germline trimming cut 5 bases from V and 6 bases from J; bases unmatched to any gene: 3. CDR1 and CDR2 (germline): SEHNR, FQNEAQ (reference sequence). CDR3 length: 14 residues. This CDR3 is CASSPRGPNSPLHF. Here the CDR3 DNA reads TGTGCCAGCAGCCCCAGGGGGCCTAATTCACCCCTCCACTTT.